One sample yielded the 29 T cell receptor beta chains listed below, sequenced in a study of beta chain features in type 1 diabetes. Every bit of the isolated RNA underwent reverse transcription, so sequencing read expressed TCRB transcripts. The data were produced by immunoSEQ multiplex PCR, yet TCRdb's version contains in-frame clones alone and is incomplete. The data contain 900,000 or so clones, 15% to 20% of them singletons. The sample was naive CD4+ T cells from blood. The receptors originated from a woman younger than 30 in good health.

This chain joins TRBV11-2 and TRBJ2-2; 10 bases fit TRBD2. Germline CDR1 is SGHAT and CDR2 is FQNNGV. CDR3 length: 19 residues. After removal of 2 bases from V and 1 base from J, the junction contained 10 bases not matched to a gene. CDR3 in DNA: TGTGCCAGCAGCTTACGACCAACTACTAGCGGGGAGAACACCGGGGAGCTGTTTTTT. Amino acid sequence: CASSLRPTTSGENTGELFF.

This clone turned up a few times. The chain has TRBV19 and TRBJ2-4, with TRBD2 matching over 11 bases. The junction had 5 bases not matched to a gene; V was cut back by 4 bases and J by 3 bases. Germline assignment: CDR1 LNHDA and CDR2 SQIVND (reference sequence). The CDR3 loop spans 16 amino acids. The CDR3 loop reads CASSTLAGGNKNIQYF. The CDR3, as DNA: TGTGCCAGTAGTACTTTAGCGGGAGGGAACAAAAACATTCAGTACTTC.

J is TRBJ1-1 and V is TRBV18; D ambiguous. CDR3 length equals 12 residues. Trimming shortened V by 4 bases and J by 0 bases, and 3 bases separated the two germline ends. Germline CDR1 KGHSH, CDR2 LQKENI. The CDR3 loop is CASSRVNTEAFF. The CDR3 DNA follows: TGTGCCAGCTCACGGGTGAACACTGAAGCTTTCTTT.

This clone showed up just a few times. The CDR3 spells CASSRGGGRETQYF. In DNA form, the CDR3 reads TGTGCCAGCAGCCGAGGGGGGGGACGAGAGACCCAGTACTTC. This sequence joins TRBV28 and TRBJ2-5; a weak D match, TRBD2 (7 bases). V lost 6 bases, J lost 4 bases, and 15 bases lay in between. CDR3 length: 14 residues. Germline-derived CDR1 and CDR2 are MDHEN and SYDVKM.

In its sample, this clone was seen a few times. This sequence joins TRBV18 and TRBJ2-7; no clear D gene. Germline V gene lookup returns CDR1 KGHSH and CDR2 LQKENI. The ends were cut back, 3 bases at V and 6 bases at J, with 12 bases in the middle. This CDR3 is 13 amino acids long. The CDR3 reads CASSPPSAPEQYF. In nucleotides, the CDR3 is TGTGCCAGCTCACCTCCATCTGCTCCCGAGCAGTACTTC.

Concerning this clone itself: Its ends do not fully match the called genes, so a read error is possible. The chain couples TRBV15 to TRBJ2-4, with D maybe TRBD1 (6 bases). The CDR3 extends over 17 amino acids. Germline CDR1 is LNHNV and CDR2 is YYDKDF (reference sequence). In DNA form, the CDR3 reads TGTGCCACCAGCAGAGTGGTCAGGGGTTCGGCCAAAAACATTCGGTACTTC. Its protein is CATSRVVRGSAKNIRYF.

This clone was observed a few times. This chain uses TRBV27 with TRBJ2-5; weak D call: TRBD2 (6 bases). Between the trimmed V and J ends, which lost 4 bases and 4 bases, there was a span of 13 bases. The CDR3 consists of 14 residues. CDR1 and CDR2 (germline): MNHEY, SMNVEV (reference sequence). This chain's CDR3 is CASSSKLGGETQYF. Written as DNA, the CDR3 is TGTGCCAGCAGTTCAAAGTTGGGGGGAGAGACCCAGTACTTC.

In this sample, this clone turned up a few times. This chain connects TRBV19 to TRBJ2-3; D unresolved. The CDR3 runs to 17 residues. Trimming shortened V by 0 bases and J by 2 bases, and 15 bases separated the two germline ends. Germline V gives CDR1 LNHDA, CDR2 SQIVND (reference sequence). DNA for the CDR3: TGTGCCAGTAGTATAGATCGGCGACAAGAGACCACAGATACGCAGTATTTT. Protein product: CASSIDRRQETTDTQYF. Full variable domain (missing parts from reference TRBV19 and TRBJ2-3): DGGITQSPKYLFRKEGQNVTLSCEQNLNHDAMYWYRQDPGQGLRLIYYSQIVNDFQKGDIAEGYSVSREKKESFPLTVTSAQKNPTAFYLCASSIDRRQETTDTQYFGPGTRLTVL.

V and J are TRBV7-2 and TRBJ2-1, with D possibly TRBD2 on 6 matching bases. Germline V lookup: CDR1 SGHTA, CDR2 FQGNSA. Trimming removed 9 bases from V and 4 bases from J, with 16 bases in between. This CDR3 is 14 amino acids long. The CDR3: CASQLGDSYNEQFF. The CDR3 DNA reads TGTGCCAGTCAATTGGGGGACTCTTACAATGAGCAGTTCTTC.

The chain joins TRBV7-9 to TRBJ1-5; 8 bases line up with TRBD1. The junction had 5 bases not matched to a gene; V was cut back by 3 bases and J by 1 base. The germline V gene has CDR1 SEHNR and CDR2 FQNEAQ (reference sequence). The CDR3 extends over 16 amino acids. Written as DNA, the CDR3 is TGTGCCAGCAGCTTCGCCGACAGGGGAAGCAATCAGCCCCAGCATTTT. It translates to CASSFADRGSNQPQHF.

The chain is built from TRBV7-2 and TRBJ2-1; TRBD2 aligns across 9 bases. This CDR3 comprises 17 residues. The ends lost 4 bases at V and 1 base at J; junction bases unmatched: 8. CDR1 is SGHTA and CDR2 is FQGNSA in the germline V gene. CDR3 amino acids: CASSSKRGVGSYNEQFF. CDR3 bases: TGTGCCAGCAGCTCCAAGCGGGGGGTAGGGTCCTACAATGAGCAGTTCTTC.

This clone has more than one count but fewer than ten. The sample has other DNA sequences that encode this CDR3 too. The rearrangement uses TRBV28 and TRBJ1-2; maybe TRBD1 (5 bases). Trimming pared 4 bases from V and 3 bases from J, leaving 6 bases between. Germline loops: CDR1 MDHEN, CDR2 SYDVKM. CDR3 length: 12 residues. The CDR3 nucleotides read TGTGCCAGCAGTTCAGGGTACTATGGCTACACCTTC. As protein: CASSSGYYGYTF.

V is TRBV21-1 and J is TRBJ2-7. TRBV21-1 is termed a pseudogene. The CDR3 spans 16 residues. CDR3 nucleotides: TGTGCCAGCAGCTTTCACCCACTCGGGGACGGAGGCGAGCAGTACTTC. This encodes CASSFHPLGDGGEQYF.

This clone was recorded a few times. V and J are TRBV15 and TRBJ2-3; D is uncertain. Germline V gene lookup returns CDR1 LNHNV and CDR2 YYDKDF (reference sequence). V lost 0 bases, J lost 8 bases, and 9 bases lay in between. CDR3 length equals 13 residues. CDR3: CATSRDFLGTQYF. CDR3 sequence (DNA): TGTGCCACCAGCAGAGATTTTCTTGGTACGCAGTATTTT.

The chain has TRBV6-5 and TRBJ1-2, with 8 bases that match TRBD1. Germline V gives CDR1 MNHEY, CDR2 SVGAGI. Trimming at V came to 6 bases and at J to 8 bases, leaving 11 bases not matched to a gene. This CDR3 comprises 14 residues. The CDR3 sequence is CASSQTQGAGGYTF. DNA of the CDR3: TGTGCCAGCAGCCAAACTCAGGGGGCTGGCGGCTACACCTTC.

This clone showed up just a few times. The rearrangement joins TRBV10-3 to TRBJ2-7; 10 nucleotides match TRBD2. The V gene end was trimmed by 0 bases and the J gene end by 2 bases; junction bases not matched to a gene: 7. Germline loops: CDR1 ENHRY, CDR2 SYGVKD. This CDR3 spans 17 amino acids. This chain's CDR3 is CAISESWSGRATYEQYF. The CDR3 nucleotides read TGTGCCATCAGTGAGTCATGGAGCGGGAGGGCCACCTACGAGCAGTACTTC.

Regarding this clone: An end of the junction differs from the germline gene, which may be a read error. V usage is TRBV2 and J usage is TRBJ2-5; unclear D gene. This CDR3 is built from 10 residues. CDR1 SNHLY and CDR2 FYNNEI come from the germline V gene. The CDR3 nucleotides read TGTGCCAGCAGGGAAGAGACCCAGTACTTC. It is translated as CASREETQYF.

In its sample, this clone was seen a few times. The chain is built from TRBV27 and TRBJ2-7; 7 nucleotides line up with TRBD1. Germline CDR1 reads MNHEY; CDR2 reads SMNVEV (reference sequence). V dropped 5 bases and J dropped 0; count of bases not matched to a gene: 10. The CDR3 is 16 residues long. CDR3 residues: CASSRIATGISYEQYF. DNA for the CDR3: TGTGCCAGCAGTCGTATCGCGACAGGGATCTCCTACGAGCAGTACTTC.

This clone was detected a few times. The chain joins TRBV5-4 to TRBJ2-1; TRBD2 might be the D (6 bases). Germline CDR1 reads SGHNT; CDR2 reads YYREEE (reference sequence). Trimming took 1 base from V and 7 from J, leaving 12 bases between them. This CDR3 region has 14 residues. Here the CDR3 reads CASSLPGRLNEQFF. The CDR3 nucleotides read TGTGCCAGCAGCTTGCCCGGGAGACTGAATGAGCAGTTCTTC.

The chain combines TRBV15 with TRBJ1-1; D is uncertain. With 4 bases removed from V and 9 bases from J, the gap between germline ends came to 15 bases. Germline V gene data show CDR1 as LNHNV and CDR2 as YYDKDF (reference sequence). The CDR3 consists of 13 residues. CDR3 nucleotide sequence: TGTGCCACCAGCAAACCCGACGGGGAGAAAGCTTTCTTT. It specifies CATSKPDGEKAFF.

The chain has TRBV28 and TRBJ1-1, with unresolved D. V shed 6 bases and J shed 2 bases, with 16 bases lying between them. Germline CDR1 MDHEN, CDR2 SYDVKM. CDR3 length equals 15 residues. DNA for the CDR3: TGTGCCAGCAGGTGGGGAGCAGCCTTTAACACTGAAGCTTTCTTT. It yields the protein CASRWGAAFNTEAFF.

The chain has TRBV9 and TRBJ1-2; a possible D gene is TRBD1 (6 bases). Trimming pared 3 bases from V and 4 bases from J, leaving 16 bases between. The CDR3 is 15 amino acids. CDR1 is SGDLS and CDR2 is YYNGEE in the germline V gene. The CDR3 nucleotides are TGTGCCAGCAGCGAAGGGGGAAGGGAGTCCTATGGCTACACCTTC. This codes for CASSEGGRESYGYTF.

The rearrangement joins TRBV27 to TRBJ2-1; 14 nucleotides match TRBD2. The V gene's germline CDR1 is MNHEY and CDR2 SMNVEV (reference sequence). V lost 3 bases and J lost 1; bases outside the gene matches: 8. CDR3 size: 19 residues. DNA for the CDR3: TGTGCCAGCAGTTTCTATGGACTAGCGGGAGGTCGGTCCTACAATGAGCAGTTCTTC. Protein sequence: CASSFYGLAGGRSYNEQFF.

This clone was found a few times. The gene calls are TRBV6-6 and TRBJ2-5; 9 positions match TRBD1. The J call may be in error: the DNA end matches TRBJ2-7 better. Germline V gives CDR1 MNHNY, CDR2 SVGAGI (reference sequence). This CDR3 comprises 14 residues. Here the CDR3 DNA reads TGTGCCAGCAGTCCTGGGACAGGGTTCTACGAGCAGTACTTC. It translates to CASSPGTGFYEQYF.

The chain links TRBV28 to TRBJ2-7, with 7 positions matching TRBD1. Germline V lookup: CDR1 MDHEN, CDR2 SYDVKM. V dropped 3 bases and J dropped 4; count of bases not matched to a gene: 9. The CDR3 has 15 amino acids. CDR3 DNA: TGTGCCAGCAGTTTTTCCCGGGACAGAGTATACGAGCAGTACTTC. It specifies CASSFSRDRVYEQYF.

A few counts support this clone. The genes are TRBV7-2 and TRBJ2-1; 7 bases are a match to TRBD2. This CDR3 is 14 amino acids long. The V segment lost 8 bases and the J segment 3 bases; nucleotides outside the gene matches: 7. CDR1 and CDR2 (germline): SGHTA, FQGNSA. This CDR3 is CASGGLVGYNEQFF. The CDR3 DNA reads TGTGCCAGCGGTGGACTAGTGGGCTACAATGAGCAGTTCTTC.

The chain combines TRBV10-3 with TRBJ2-2; 7 bases are a match to TRBD1. Germline loops: CDR1 ENHRY, CDR2 SYGVKD. V trimming: 8 bases; J trimming: 7 bases; junction bases outside the gene matches: 10. This CDR3 region has 14 residues. In nucleotides, the CDR3 is TGTGCCATCGGGAGCCAGGGGGTGAACGGGGAGCTGTTTTTT. It specifies CAIGSQGVNGELFF.

This clone was detected only a few times. This chain links TRBV18 with TRBJ1-1; 8 bases fit TRBD1. The V segment lost 5 bases and the J segment 3 bases; nucleotides outside the gene matches: 8. This CDR3 spans 15 amino acids. Germline V gene lookup returns CDR1 KGHSH and CDR2 LQKENI. DNA for the CDR3: TGTGCCAGCTCAAAACAGGGGGTGACCCACACTGAAGCTTTCTTT. This codes for CASSKQGVTHTEAFF.

This clone has more than one count but fewer than ten. The genes are TRBV4-3 and TRBJ2-1; 11 nucleotides align to TRBD1. CDR1 is LGHNA, CDR2 YSLEER, per germline. The CDR3 extends over 18 amino acids. The V segment lost 4 bases and the J segment 0 bases; nucleotides outside the gene matches: 8. The CDR3 DNA is TGCGCCAGCAGCCGAGGGACAGGGGGATCCAGCTCCTACAATGAGCAGTTCTTC. Residues: CASSRGTGGSSSYNEQFF.